This T cell receptor beta chain stems from a study of OX40 agonist ivuxolimab in advanced cancers. Study results and limitations: Partial responders dosed at 0.1-3.0 mg/kg displayed clonal expansion ranking among the lowest. Researchers did not establish what antigens the expanded peripheral T cells target.

The length of the CDR3 is 13 residues. Germline assignment: CDR1 MDHEN and CDR2 SYDVKM. Trimming took 6 bases from V and 2 from J; bases not matched to a gene: 4. Here immunoSEQ multiplex PCR was the method, and the copy in TCRdb shows in-frame clones only, minus some. The table has 45,000 or so clones, more than 80% seen once. Note on this clone: Its antigen is unknown.

Sequenced material: CD4+ or CD8+ T cells sorted from blood, taken in a trial of the OX40 agonist ivuxolimab. The receptor comes from an adult with an advanced solid tumor such as melanoma, head and neck, liver or kidney cancer. V usage is TRBV28 and J usage is TRBJ2-7, with 7 bases aligning to TRBD1. The CDR3 sequence is CASRTGTAYEQYF. Here the CDR3 DNA reads TGTGCCAGCAGGACCGGGACAGCCTACGAGCAGTACTTC.